What follows is one T cell receptor beta chain and its context. Its antigen is still unknown. No per-base quality is available; no much larger clone lies one base away. The CDR3, cysteine through phenylalanine, is 16 amino acids long. Only the CDR3 DNA stays, 48 bases, in frame from base 1. Cut back by 6 bases and 1 base, the V and J ends lie 18 bases apart. CDR1 and CDR2 are drawn from the germline V gene (reference sequence): MNHNY, SVGAGI. At one collaborating source in Seattle, patients were enrolled during active infection and were followed longitudinally through the course of disease. Each collaborating institution followed its own protocols to collect whole blood in K2EDTA tubes. Collaborator samples were shipped for TCRbeta analysis as frozen whole blood, isolated PBMCs, or DNA extracted from either sample type. The immunoSEQ Assay, a bias-controlled multiplex PCR, was used to amplify TCRbeta CDR3 regions from genomic DNA. For the original study's pipeline: Within the assay, amplification of reference gene primers was used to estimate how many nucleated cells each sample contained. To quantify the absolute abundance of each unique TCRbeta CDR3 rearrangement, sequence reads were collapsed and filtered. For each sample, productive Simpson clonality was calculated by taking the square root of Simpson's diversity index across productive rearrangements. TCRdb took this table from immuneACCESS and kept in-frame rearrangements with V and J called. Such tables lack part of the clones; where checked against another copy, unresolved V genes explain under half of the gap, and the rest is unexplained. V and J calls and clone size follow that table, whereas D and trimming were derived from the DNA. In this sample the table shows approximately 330,000 clones, roughly 89% of which occur a single time. Of the sample, around 9.9% is held by the ten largest clones.

The data are from a study of blood T cell repertoires in COVID-19 (dated by TCRdb to 2019 to 2021). Broadly, across the study: Collaborator samples came from the United States, Italy and Spain and covered acute and convalescent phases of COVID-19. The prospective study material was composed of cDNA or gDNA derived from T cells, B-cell-depleted T cells, or PBMCs. Subjects who had been exposed to COVID-19, were actively infected with it, or had recovered from it provided the deeply sampled blood TCRbeta repertoires that made up the dataset. Where available, HLA class I and class II types were taken from metadata supplied by the sample provider and were not determined by assay-based typing. The samples were drawn from the first 160 participants of the ongoing ImmuneRACE study and from 950 to 1,500 subjects provided by 6 global collaborators. The repertoires were released in a freely available public database meant as a resource for research on the immune response to SARS-CoV-2. Sample metadata almost always included a de-identified subject ID, COVID-19 status, age in years and sex.

The paper as a whole reports these results and caveats: The amount of clinical and demographic metadata varied by source and participant and was provided uncurated.

The sample comprised peripheral blood. This sequence was found in a man younger than 45 with COVID-19, enrolled during active disease. The chain employs TRBV6-6 and TRBJ2-5, with TRBD2 perhaps the D gene, on 5 matching bases. The CDR3 reads CASSRSGTRAQETQYF. The DNA sequence is given as TGTGCCAGCAGCCGGAGCGGAACGAGGGCCCAAGAGACCCAGTACTTC.